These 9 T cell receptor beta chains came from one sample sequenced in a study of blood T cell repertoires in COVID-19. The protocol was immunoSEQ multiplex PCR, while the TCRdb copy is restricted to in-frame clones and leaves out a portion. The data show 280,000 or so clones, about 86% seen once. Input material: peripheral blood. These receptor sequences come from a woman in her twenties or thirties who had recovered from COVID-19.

CDR3 residues: CASSPSFLRGAGTEAFF. The CDR3 DNA follows: TGTGCCAGCAGCCCCTCGTTTTTGCGGGGGGCCGGCACTGAAGCTTTCTTT. The gene calls are TRBV7-8 and TRBJ1-1, with a tentative D call TRBD1 (6 bases). Trimming removed 5 bases at V and 4 bases at J, with 23 bases between. This CDR3 has 17 residues. Germline V gene lookup returns CDR1 SGHVS and CDR2 FQNEAQ.

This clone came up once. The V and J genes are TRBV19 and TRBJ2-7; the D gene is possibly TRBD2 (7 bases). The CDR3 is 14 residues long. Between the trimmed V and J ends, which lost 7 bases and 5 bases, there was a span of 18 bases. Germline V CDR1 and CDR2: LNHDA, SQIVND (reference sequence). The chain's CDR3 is CASTRGGEGDEQYF. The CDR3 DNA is TGTGCCAGTACCAGAGGGGGGGAAGGCGACGAGCAGTACTTC.

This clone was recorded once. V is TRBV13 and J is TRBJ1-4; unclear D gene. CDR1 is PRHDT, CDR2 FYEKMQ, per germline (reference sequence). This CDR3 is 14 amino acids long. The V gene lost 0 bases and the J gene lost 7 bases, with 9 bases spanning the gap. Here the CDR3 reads CASSLGGGREKLFF. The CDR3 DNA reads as TGTGCCAGCAGCTTAGGAGGTGGGCGTGAAAAACTGTTTTTT.

This CDR3 is CASSLGQGAYNEQFF. CDR3 in DNA: TGTGCCAGCAGCTTGGGACAGGGGGCCTACAATGAGCAGTTCTTC. The gene calls are TRBV5-8 and TRBJ2-1; 9 positions agree with TRBD1. Germline CDR1 and CDR2: SGHTS and YDEGEE. Trimming removed 0 bases from V and 2 bases from J; junction bases left unmatched: 0. CDR3 length: 15 amino acids.

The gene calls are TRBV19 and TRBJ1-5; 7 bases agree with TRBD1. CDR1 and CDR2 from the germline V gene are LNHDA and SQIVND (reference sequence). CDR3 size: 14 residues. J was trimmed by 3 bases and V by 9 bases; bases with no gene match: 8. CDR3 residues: CASTYRGDNQPQHF. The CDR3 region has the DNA TGTGCCAGCACCTACAGGGGTGACAATCAGCCCCAGCATTTT.

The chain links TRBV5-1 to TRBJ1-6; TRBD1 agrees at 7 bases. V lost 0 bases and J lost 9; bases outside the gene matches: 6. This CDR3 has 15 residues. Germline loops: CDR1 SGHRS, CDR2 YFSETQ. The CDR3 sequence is CASSLAGRGSSPLHF. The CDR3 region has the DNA TGCGCCAGCAGCTTGGCCGGCAGGGGGTCTTCACCCCTCCACTTT.

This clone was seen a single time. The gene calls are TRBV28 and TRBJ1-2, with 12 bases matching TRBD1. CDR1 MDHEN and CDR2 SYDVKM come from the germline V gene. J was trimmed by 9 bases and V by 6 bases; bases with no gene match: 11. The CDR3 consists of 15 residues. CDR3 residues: CASRPPTGTGGSYTF. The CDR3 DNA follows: TGTGCCAGCAGACCACCAACCGGGACAGGGGGCAGCTACACCTTC.

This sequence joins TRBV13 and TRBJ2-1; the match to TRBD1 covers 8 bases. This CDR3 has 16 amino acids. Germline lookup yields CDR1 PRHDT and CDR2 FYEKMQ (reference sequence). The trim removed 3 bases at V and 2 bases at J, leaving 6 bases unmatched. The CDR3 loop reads CASSFGQGRTYNEQFF. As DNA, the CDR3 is TGTGCCAGCAGCTTCGGACAGGGAAGGACCTACAATGAGCAGTTCTTC. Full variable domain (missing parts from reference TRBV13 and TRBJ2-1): AAGVIQSPRHLIKEKRETATLKCYPIPRHDTVYWYQQGPGQDPQFLISFYEKMQSDKGSIPDRFSAQQFSDYHSELNMSSLELGDSALYFCASSFGQGRTYNEQFFGPGTRLTVL.

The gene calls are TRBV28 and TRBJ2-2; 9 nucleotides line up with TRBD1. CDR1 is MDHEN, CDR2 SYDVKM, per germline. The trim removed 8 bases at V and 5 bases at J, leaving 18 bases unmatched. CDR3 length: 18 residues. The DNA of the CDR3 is TGTGCCAGCTCCGGGCCCCCGGGACAGGGCTGGGGAACCGGGGAGCTGTTTTTT. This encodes CASSGPPGQGWGTGELFF.